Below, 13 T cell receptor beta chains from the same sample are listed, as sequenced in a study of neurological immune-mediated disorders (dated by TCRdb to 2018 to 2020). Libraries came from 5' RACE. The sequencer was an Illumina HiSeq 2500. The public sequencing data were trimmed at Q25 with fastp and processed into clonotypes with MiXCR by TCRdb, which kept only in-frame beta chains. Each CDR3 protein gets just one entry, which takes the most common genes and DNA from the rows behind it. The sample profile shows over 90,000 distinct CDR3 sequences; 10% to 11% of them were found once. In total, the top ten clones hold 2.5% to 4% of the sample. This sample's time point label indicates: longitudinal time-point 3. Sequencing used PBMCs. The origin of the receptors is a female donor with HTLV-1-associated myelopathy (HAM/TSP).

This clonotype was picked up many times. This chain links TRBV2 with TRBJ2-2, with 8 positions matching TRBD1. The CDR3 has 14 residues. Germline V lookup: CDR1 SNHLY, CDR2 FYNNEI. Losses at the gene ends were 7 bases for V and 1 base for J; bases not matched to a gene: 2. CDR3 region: CASTGTGNTGELFF. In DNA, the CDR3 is TGTGCCAGCACCGGGACAGGGAACACCGGGGAGCTGTTTTTT.

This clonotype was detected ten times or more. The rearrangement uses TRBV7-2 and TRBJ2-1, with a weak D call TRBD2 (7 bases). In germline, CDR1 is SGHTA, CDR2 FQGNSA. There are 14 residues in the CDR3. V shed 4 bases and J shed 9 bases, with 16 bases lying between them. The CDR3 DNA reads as TGTGCCAGCAGCTCCTGGGGGGGGCTCAGTGAGCAGTTCTTC. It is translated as CASSSWGGLSEQFF.

In DNA form, the CDR3 reads TGTGCCAGCAGCTTAGGGGTTTCAAACACTGAAGCTTTCTTT. This gives the protein CASSLGVSNTEAFF. The rearrangement uses TRBV11-2 and TRBJ1-1; D is uncertain. The CDR3 is 14 residues long. CDR1 and CDR2 from the germline V gene are SGHAT and FQNNGV. Trimming left V 1 base short and J 2 bases short, with 8 bases between.

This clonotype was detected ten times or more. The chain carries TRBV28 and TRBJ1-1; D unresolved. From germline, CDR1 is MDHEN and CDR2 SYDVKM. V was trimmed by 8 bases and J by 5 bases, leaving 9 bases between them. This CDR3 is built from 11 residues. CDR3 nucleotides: TGTGCCAGCCGGGTAAGAACTGAAGCTTTCTTT. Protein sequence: CASRVRTEAFF.

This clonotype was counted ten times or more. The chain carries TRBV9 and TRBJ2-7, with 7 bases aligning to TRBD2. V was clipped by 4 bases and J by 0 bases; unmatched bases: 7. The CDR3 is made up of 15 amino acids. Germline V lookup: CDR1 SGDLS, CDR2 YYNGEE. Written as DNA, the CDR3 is TGTGCCAGCAGCCCCCAGCGGGGTAACTCCTACGAGCAGTACTTC. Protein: CASSPQRGNSYEQYF.

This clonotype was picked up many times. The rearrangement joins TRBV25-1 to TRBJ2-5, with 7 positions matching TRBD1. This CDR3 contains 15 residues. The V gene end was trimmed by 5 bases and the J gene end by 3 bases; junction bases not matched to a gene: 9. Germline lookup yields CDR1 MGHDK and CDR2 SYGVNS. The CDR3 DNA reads TGTGCCAGCAGTAAAATCGACAGGGCTGAAGAGACCCAGTACTTC. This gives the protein CASSKIDRAEETQYF.

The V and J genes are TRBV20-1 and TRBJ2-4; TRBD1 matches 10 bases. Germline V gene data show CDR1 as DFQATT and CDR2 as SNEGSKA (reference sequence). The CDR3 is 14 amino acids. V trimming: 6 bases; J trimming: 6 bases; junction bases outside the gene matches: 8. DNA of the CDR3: TGCAGTGCAAATGCCGGGACAGGGGTAAACATTCAGTACTTC. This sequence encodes CSANAGTGVNIQYF.

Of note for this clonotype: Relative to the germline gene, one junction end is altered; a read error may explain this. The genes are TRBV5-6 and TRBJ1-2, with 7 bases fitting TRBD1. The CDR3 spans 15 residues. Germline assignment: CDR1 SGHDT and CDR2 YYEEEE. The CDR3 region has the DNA TGTGCCAGCAGCTTGGGCGGGACAGTGAACTATGGCTACATCTTC. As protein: CASSLGGTVNYGYIF.

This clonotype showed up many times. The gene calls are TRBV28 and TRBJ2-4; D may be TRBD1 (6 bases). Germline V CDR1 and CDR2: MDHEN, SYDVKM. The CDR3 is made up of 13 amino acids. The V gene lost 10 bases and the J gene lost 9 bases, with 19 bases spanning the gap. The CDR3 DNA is TGTGCCACCTCCATTCCAGGGGTTTCCATTCAGTACTTC. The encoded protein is CATSIPGVSIQYF. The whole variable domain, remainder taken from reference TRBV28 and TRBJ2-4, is DVKVTQSSRYLVKRTGEKVFLECVQDMDHENMFWYRQDPGLGLRLIYFSYDVKMKEKGDIPEGYSVSREKKERFSLILESASTNQTSMYLCATSIPGVSIQYFGAGTRLSVL.

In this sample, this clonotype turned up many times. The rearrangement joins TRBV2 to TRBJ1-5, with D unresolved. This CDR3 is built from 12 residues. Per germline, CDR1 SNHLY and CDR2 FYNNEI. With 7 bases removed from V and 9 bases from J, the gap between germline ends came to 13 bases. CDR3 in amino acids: CASMAHVGPQHF. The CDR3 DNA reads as TGTGCCAGCATGGCACACGTGGGGCCCCAGCATTTT.

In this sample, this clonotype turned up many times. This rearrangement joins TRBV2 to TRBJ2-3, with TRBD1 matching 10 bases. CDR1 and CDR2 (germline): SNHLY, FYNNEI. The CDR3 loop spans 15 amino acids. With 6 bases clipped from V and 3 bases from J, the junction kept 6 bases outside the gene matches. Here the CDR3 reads CASSDDRGRTDTQYF. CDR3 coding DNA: TGTGCCAGCAGCGATGACAGGGGGCGGACAGATACGCAGTATTTT.

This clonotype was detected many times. The CDR3 sequence is CASSVRGLTGANVLTF. The CDR3 DNA sequence: TGTGCCAGCAGCGTAAGGGGGCTGACTGGGGCCAACGTCCTGACTTTC. The gene calls are TRBV7-2 and TRBJ2-6, with 7 bases fitting TRBD1. Trimming removed 5 bases from V and 2 bases from J; junction bases left unmatched: 6. CDR3 size: 16 residues. Germline-derived CDR1 and CDR2 are SGHTA and FQGNSA.

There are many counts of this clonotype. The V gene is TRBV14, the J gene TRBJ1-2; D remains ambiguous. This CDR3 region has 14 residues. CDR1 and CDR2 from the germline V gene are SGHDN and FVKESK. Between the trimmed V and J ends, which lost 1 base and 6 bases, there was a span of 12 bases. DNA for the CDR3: TGTGCCAGCAGCCAAGGGAAAGGGAGCCATGGCTACACCTTC. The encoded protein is CASSQGKGSHGYTF.